This is a list of T cell receptor beta chains from one sample in a study of cytomegalovirus exposure and HLA in healthy donors. TCRdb keeps only in-frame clones here, not all; method: immunoSEQ multiplex PCR. The sample lists fewer than 90,000 clones; 75% to 80% were seen once. Sequencing used PBMCs. These receptors were collected from a female donor in good health and CMV-seronegative. The CDR3 runs from the conserved cysteine through the conserved F or W. D genes are given only for firm matches. Clone sizes are given selectively: once, few, many, or a class where the clone is expanded.

J gene,D gene,clone size,CDR3 length,V gene,CDR3 DNA,CDR3 protein
TRBJ2-1,TRBD2,-,14,TRBV30,TGTGCCTGGCGAGCGGGGGGGCTCTACAATGAGCAGTTCTTC,CAWRAGGLYNEQFF
TRBJ1-2,TRBD1,-,14,TRBV28,TGTGCCAGCAACAAAGGGGGCGCTCCCTATGGCTACACCTTC,CASNKGGAPYGYTF
TRBJ1-2,TRBD1,-,13,TRBV29-1,TGCAGCGTAGCTGCGGACAGGAGGTATGGCTACACCTTC,CSVAADRRYGYTF
TRBJ2-7,-,-,14,TRBV13,TGTGCCAGCAGCCACCAGACGGAGACCTACGAGCAGTACTTC,CASSHQTETYEQYF
TRBJ1-4,TRBD1,once,12,TRBV29-1,TGCAGCGCGACAGGGATTGGTGAAAAACTGTTTTTT,CSATGIGEKLFF
TRBJ2-7,-,-,14,TRBV7-9,TGTGCCAGCAGCTCGGGAGAGCGCAGGTACGAGCAGTACTTC,CASSSGERRYEQYF
TRBJ2-7,TRBD2,-,16,TRBV5-1,TGCGCCAGCAGCAAACGACTTAGCGGGAGCTCCTACGAGCAGTACTTC,CASSKRLSGSSYEQYF
TRBJ2-1,TRBD1,-,12,TRBV2,TGTGCCAGCAGAGACAGGGGCGATGAGCAGTTCTTC,CASRDRGDEQFF
TRBJ1-3,-,-,15,TRBV15,TGTGCCACCAGCACCAGAATGCGGACATTCGACACCATATATTTT,CATSTRMRTFDTIYF
TRBJ2-7,TRBD1,once,14,TRBV29-1,TGCAGCGTTGCAGGGGCAGGGGGCTCCTACGAGCAGTACTTC,CSVAGAGGSYEQYF
TRBJ1-5,-,-,14,TRBV7-8,TGTGCCAGCGGGGGCGAGGGGTTTAGCCAGCCCCAGCATTTT,CASGGEGFSQPQHF
TRBJ2-6,TRBD2,few,16,TRBV5-1,TGCGCCAGCTCCGGGGGGGTAAACTCTGGGGCCAACGTCCTGACTTTC,CASSGGVNSGANVLTF
TRBJ1-5,TRBD1,-,14,TRBV19,TGTGCCAGTAGTATCGGACAGGGGGCGCAGCCCCAGCATTTT,CASSIGQGAQPQHF
TRBJ2-7,-,-,20,TRBV19,TGTGCCAGTAGTATTAGGGGACGGGCCCAAAACGGGCCCCACGGGGGCGAGCAGTACTTC,CASSIRGRAQNGPHGGEQYF
TRBJ2-1,TRBD2,-,15,TRBV5-1,TGCGCCAGCAGCTTGGTCGTAGCGGGGGGGAATGAGCAGTTCTTC,CASSLVVAGGNEQFF
TRBJ2-7,-,-,15,TRBV5-6,TGTGCCAGCAGCTTTATGACAGTCTACTCCTACGAGCAGTACTTC,CASSFMTVYSYEQYF
TRBJ1-2,-,-,15,TRBV7-8,TGTGCCAGCAGCTTAAGTTCCAGGGCCGCCGGTGGCTACACCTTC,CASSLSSRAAGGYTF
TRBJ2-1,TRBD2,-,13,TRBV6-5,TGTGCCAGCCAACTAGCGGGAGGCAATGAGCAGTTCTTC,CASQLAGGNEQFF
TRBJ2-3,TRBD1,-,16,TRBV6-6,TGTGCCAGCAGTTACTCCGGGACAGGGTTGTCGGATACGCAGTATTTT,CASSYSGTGLSDTQYF
TRBJ1-2,-,-,13,TRBV28,TGTGCCAGCAGTTTGGGGGGTCCCTATGGCTACACCTTC,CASSLGGPYGYTF
TRBJ1-6,TRBD1,few,14,TRBV6-6,TGTGCCAGCAGTACCGGGACAGCGGCTTCACCCCTCCACTTT,CASSTGTAASPLHF
TRBJ2-3,TRBD2,-,15,TRBV30,TGTGCCTGGTGTAAGGAGCGGGGGGGAGGAGATACGCAGTATTTT,CAWCKERGGGDTQYF
TRBJ2-5,-,once,14,TRBV15,TGTGCCACCAGCAGAGATGTAGGGGAAGAGACCCAGTACTTC,CATSRDVGEETQYF
TRBJ2-7,-,-,16,TRBV15,TGTGCCACCAGCAGAGATATCTTGCCCCGAACTTACGAGCAGTACTTC,CATSRDILPRTYEQYF
TRBJ2-7,-,-,17,TRBV7-9,TGTGCCAGCAGCTCCTCCAACCCCGGGGAAAAGGTAGACGAGCAGTACTTC,CASSSSNPGEKVDEQYF
TRBJ1-1,TRBD1,once,14,TRBV7-6,TGTGCCAGCAGCTTAGAGGGGGCTCACACTGAAGCTTTCTTT,CASSLEGAHTEAFF
TRBJ1-4,-,-,14,TRBV6-1,TGTGCCATCGACAACCTCGCAACTAATGAAAAACTGTTTTTT,CAIDNLATNEKLFF
TRBJ2-1,-,-,11,TRBV29-1,TGCAGCGTTGACCAGGGCAATGAGCAGTTCTTC,CSVDQGNEQFF
TRBJ1-4,TRBD1,once,15,TRBV6-5,TGTGCCAGCAGACACAACAGGGGGCGAGATGAAAAACTGTTTTTT,CASRHNRGRDEKLFF
TRBJ1-3,-,-,17,TRBV9,TGTGCCAGCAGCCCAACCGTGGGGCAGGGCTCTGGAAACACCATATATTTT,CASSPTVGQGSGNTIYF
TRBJ2-3,TRBD2,-,16,TRBV19,TGTGCCAGTACTCCTAGACTAGCGGGTGGGGCAGATACGCAGTATTTT,CASTPRLAGGADTQYF
TRBJ1-1,-,-,15,TRBV7-8,TGTGCCAGCAGCTTAGCAGGGAGCGTTGACACTGAAGCTTTCTTT,CASSLAGSVDTEAFF
TRBJ2-7,-,-,14,TRBV27,TGTGCCAGCAGTAGCCGTCGAGGGTCGATTGGGGAGTACTTC,CASSSRRGSIGEYF
TRBJ1-3,-,-,16,TRBV11-3,TGTGCCAGCAGCTTACGCCATAGCTCCTCTGGAAACACCATATATTTT,CASSLRHSSSGNTIYF
TRBJ2-3,TRBD1,few,15,TRBV13,TGTGCCAGCAGCTTGGGGACAGGGAAAACAGATACGCAGTATTTT,CASSLGTGKTDTQYF
TRBJ2-5,TRBD2,once,18,TRBV7-2,TGTGCCAGCAGCCAACGTCCTAGCGGGGACCCAACGGGGGAGACCCAGTACTTC,CASSQRPSGDPTGETQYF
TRBJ1-5,TRBD1,-,13,TRBV5-1,TGCGCCAGCAGCGCCGACAGGGATAGCCCCCAGCATTTT,CASSADRDSPQHF
TRBJ1-5,-,-,15,TRBV2,TGTGCCAGTGGGGGGGCGTCCGTTGGCAATCAGCCCCAGCATTTT,CASGGASVGNQPQHF
TRBJ2-2,TRBD1,-,14,TRBV6-6,TGTGCCAGCCGAGGGACAGGGGACACCGGGGAGCTGTTTTTT,CASRGTGDTGELFF
TRBJ1-1,-,-,14,TRBV4-2,TGTGCCAGCAGCCACGAAGGGTTGGGAGATGAAGCTTTCTTT,CASSHEGLGDEAFF
TRBJ1-5,-,-,13,TRBV7-2,TGTGCCAGCAGCTTAGACAGGGTGCAGCCCCAGCATTTT,CASSLDRVQPQHF
TRBJ2-1,TRBD2,-,15,TRBV7-9,TGTGCCAGCAGCACCGCCGGGACTACCAACAATGAGCAGTTCTTC,CASSTAGTTNNEQFF
TRBJ2-2,-,-,13,TRBV27,TGTGCCAGCAGTCCCTCGAACACCGGGGAGCTGTTTTTT,CASSPSNTGELFF
TRBJ2-7,-,-,13,TRBV21-1,TGTGCCAGCAGCAAAGGGAGGGCCTACGAGCAGTACTTC,CASSKGRAYEQYF
TRBJ2-7,-,few,14,TRBV5-5,TGTGCCAGCAGCCCCCCCCGCAGCTCCTACGAGCAGTACTTC,CASSPPRSSYEQYF
TRBJ2-5,-,-,15,TRBV6-5,TGTGCCAGCAGTTACTCGAAGCACAGGATGAAGACCCAGTACTTC,CASSYSKHRMKTQYF
TRBJ2-7,TRBD1,-,16,TRBV5-1,TGCGCCAGCAGCCCGGCCGGGACAGGGGGCTCCTACGAGCAGTACTTC,CASSPAGTGGSYEQYF
TRBJ2-3,TRBD2,-,15,TRBV28,TGTGCCAGCAGTACGCGGGACTATGGGCCAGATACGCAGTATTTT,CASSTRDYGPDTQYF
TRBJ2-5,-,-,13,TRBV2,TGTGCCAGCAGTGAGATCCCGGGGGAGACCCAGTACTTC,CASSEIPGETQYF
TRBJ2-5,-,-,15,TRBV5-4,TGTGCCAGCAGCTTTTTCCTTTCCGGTCAAGAGACCCAGTACTTC,CASSFFLSGQETQYF
TRBJ2-7,-,-,14,TRBV9,TGTGCCAGCAGCGTAGGGCTAGGAGCGTACGAGCAGTACTTC,CASSVGLGAYEQYF
TRBJ2-2,TRBD2,-,17,TRBV30,TGTGCCCGTAAGGGACTAGCGGGGTCAGCGAACACCGGGGAGCTGTTTTTT,CARKGLAGSANTGELFF
TRBJ1-1,-,once,13,TRBV11-2,TGTGCCAGCAGCTTCAAACAGAACACTGAAGCTTTCTTT,CASSFKQNTEAFF